This T cell receptor beta chain was sequenced during a study of Ad26.COV2.S vaccination and SARS-CoV-2 variants. CDR3 length equals 16 residues. Germline V gives CDR1 SGHRS, CDR2 YFSETQ. V was trimmed by 0 bases and J by 2 bases, leaving 12 bases between them. Using immunoSEQ multiplex PCR, the repertoire was profiled, and TCRdb retains in-frame clones only, with some absent. The data show 500,000 or so clones, around nine tenths seen once. Treatment here: approximately 18 received Ad26.COV2.S at low or high dose, single or two shots; roughly 5 received placebo; per-sample allocation not given. The investigators took samples on day 63 after the first vaccine or placebo injection. Boston hosted the donor, who was an adult aged 18-55 years.

The V and J genes are TRBV5-1 and TRBJ2-1; no clear D gene. The sequences come from peripheral blood, collected in a trial of Ad26.COV2.S vaccine versus placebo. This receptor was taken from a person aged 18 to 65 who received the Ad26.COV2.S COVID-19 vaccine or a placebo. The CDR3 region is CASSLVDTLPYNEQFF. The CDR3 region has the DNA TGCGCCAGCAGCTTGGTTGATACCCTCCCCTACAATGAGCAGTTCTTC.